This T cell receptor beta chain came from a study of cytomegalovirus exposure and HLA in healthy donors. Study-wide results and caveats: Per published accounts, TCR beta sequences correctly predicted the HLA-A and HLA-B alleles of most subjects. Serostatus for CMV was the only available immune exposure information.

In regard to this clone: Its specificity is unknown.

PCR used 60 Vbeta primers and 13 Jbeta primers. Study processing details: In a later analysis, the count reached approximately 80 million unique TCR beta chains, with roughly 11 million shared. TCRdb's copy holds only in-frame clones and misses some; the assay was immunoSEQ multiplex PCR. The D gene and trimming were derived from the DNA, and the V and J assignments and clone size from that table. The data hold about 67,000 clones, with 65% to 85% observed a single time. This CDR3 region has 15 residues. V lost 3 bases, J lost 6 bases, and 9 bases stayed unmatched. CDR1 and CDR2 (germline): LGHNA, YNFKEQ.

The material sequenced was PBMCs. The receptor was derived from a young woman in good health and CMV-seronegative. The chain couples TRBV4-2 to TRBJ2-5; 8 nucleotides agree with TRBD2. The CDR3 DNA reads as TGTGCCAGCAGCCAGGACGGGGGGGCCGAGAAGACCCAGTACTTC. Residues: CASSQDGGAEKTQYF.